A selection of T cell receptor beta chains follows, all from one sample in a study of technical replicates of blood from a few donors. This table comes from immunoSEQ multiplex PCR, and its TCRdb copy is limited to in-frame clones, with some not included. Altogether 60,000 to 90,000 clones are present, approximately 97% being singletons, with the ten largest covering over 0.2%. The sequenced sample was T cells isolated from PBMCs. Receptors originate from a human donor in good health. The conserved cysteine and the conserved F or W are not part of the CDR3 here.

V	J	CDR3
TRBV5-1	TRBJ2-6	ASSYFNVLT
TRBV7-9	TRBJ1-4	ASSSAREKLF
TRBV7-6	TRBJ2-2	ASSNRGKNTGELF
TRBV28	TRBJ1-5	ASSLYGNRFRNQPQH
TRBV29-1	TRBJ2-3	SIYSRDTQY
TRBV4-1	TRBJ2-7	ASGRTSDSYEQY
TRBV4-1	TRBJ2-5	ASSQTGLARKETQY
TRBV5-1	TRBJ2-3	ASSLMWAEDTQY
TRBV9	TRBJ1-1	ASSVRQGGTEAF
TRBV9	TRBJ2-2	ASSTQPGLGVTGELF
TRBV28	TRBJ2-1	ASSGLAVYNEQF
TRBV20-1	TRBJ2-5	SGSRGETQY
TRBV7-8	TRBJ2-5	ASSLVGTGQETQY
TRBV5-1	TRBJ1-1	ASSSTGTGVYTEAF
TRBV5-1	TRBJ1-1	ASSGRREGKNTEAF
TRBV5-1	TRBJ2-1	ASSSIAGLTYNEQF
TRBV4-1	TRBJ1-2	ASSQDWTANYGYT
TRBV7-6	TRBJ2-7	ASSSYRVHEQY
TRBV5-1	TRBJ1-4	ASSWRDEKLF
TRBV4-1	TRBJ1-4	ASSLRTGIHNFNEKLF
TRBV27	TRBJ2-1	ASSLSGTGVRNEQF
TRBV25-1	TRBJ1-1	ASSVGDIEAF
TRBV7-9	TRBJ2-1	ASSPEGWGRGMMIEQF
TRBV6-1	TRBJ1-1	ASSWGPNTEAF
TRBV2	TRBJ2-7	ASIQRQGAAEQY
TRBV6-1	TRBJ1-5	ASSEGNRGLGQPQH
TRBV2	TRBJ2-7	ASRPTGYEQY
TRBV29-1	TRBJ1-4	SVGATNEKLF